These 25 T cell receptor beta chains came from one sample sequenced in a study of the immune and genomic landscape of osteosarcoma. Primary, local recurrence and metastasis osteosarcoma tumors were taken after treatment from poor-prognosis patients. Repertoires were generated with immunoSEQ multiplex PCR, while TCRdb's copy carries only in-frame clones and drops some. The sample carries under 3,000 clones, approximately 79% recorded once. Input material: osteosarcoma tumor tissue from the lung. The receptors were gathered from a human donor with osteosarcoma.

The gene calls are TRBV18 and TRBJ2-3; D gene unclear. The CDR3 is 13 residues long. CDR1 and CDR2 from the germline V gene are KGHSH and LQKENI. V was shortened by 4 bases and J by 2 bases, with 7 bases between the two germline ends. CDR3 sequence reads: CASSLSDTDTQYF. The DNA of the CDR3 is TGTGCCAGCTCACTTTCAGACACAGATACGCAGTATTTT.

In its sample, this clone was seen a few times. The chain employs TRBV6-1 and TRBJ1-2, with unresolved D. The V gene lost 1 base and the J gene lost 7 bases, with 10 bases spanning the gap. The CDR3 contains 13 residues. CDR1 is MNHNS and CDR2 is SASEGT in the germline V gene. CDR3 coding DNA: TGTGCCAGCAGTGAAGGGAGCGGGCGTGGCTACACCTTC. This codes for CASSEGSGRGYTF.

This chain uses TRBV18 with TRBJ1-2, with D perhaps TRBD1 (5 bases). This CDR3 is built from 13 residues. CDR1 and CDR2 (germline): KGHSH, LQKENI. Trimming pared 3 bases from V and 6 bases from J, leaving 11 bases between. Here the CDR3 DNA reads TGTGCCAGCTCACCCGTAGGACACGATGGCTACACCTTC. It translates to CASSPVGHDGYTF. The full variable domain, its missing parts supplied by reference TRBV18 and TRBJ1-2, is NAGVMQNPRHLVRRRGQEARLRCSPMKGHSHVYWYRQLPEEGLKFMVYLQKENIIDESGMPKERFSAEFPKEGPSILRIQQVVRGDSAAYFCASSPVGHDGYTFGSGTRLTVV.

The chain couples TRBV7-6 to TRBJ2-3; 13 nucleotides match TRBD2. CDR1 SGHVS and CDR2 FNYEAQ come from the germline V gene. The CDR3 is made up of 16 amino acids. V shed 5 bases, J shed 3 bases, and the junction held 5 bases outside the gene matches. The CDR3 DNA is TGTGCCAGCAGCCCGAGACTAGCGGGGGGTACAGATACGCAGTATTTT. As protein: CASSPRLAGGTDTQYF. The variable domain in full, completed from reference TRBV7-6 and TRBJ2-3, reads GAGVSQSPRYKVTKRGQDVALRCDPISGHVSLYWYRQALGQGPEFLTYFNYEAQQDKSGLPNDRFSAERPEGSISTLTIQRTEQRDSAMYRCASSPRLAGGTDTQYFGPGTRLTVL.

The chain is built from TRBV9 and TRBJ1-4; no reliable D call. Germline CDR1 is SGDLS and CDR2 is YYNGEE. The CDR3 runs 13 residues. V lost 1 base, J lost 3 bases, and 4 bases lay in between. CDR3 loop: CASSVPPNEKLFF. In nucleotides, the CDR3 is TGTGCCAGCAGCGTACCTCCTAATGAAAAACTGTTTTTT.

The genes are TRBV7-9 and TRBJ1-1; D gene unclear. Germline V gene data show CDR1 as SEHNR and CDR2 as FQNEAQ (reference sequence). The CDR3 extends over 14 amino acids. Trimming stripped 7 bases from V and 3 bases from J, with 15 bases between. The CDR3 protein is CASTRSGGDTEAFF. CDR3 nucleotides: TGTGCCAGCACCCGATCGGGAGGTGACACTGAAGCTTTCTTT.

CDR3 DNA sequence: TGTGCCAGCAGCTTAGATAGGAGGACTGAAGCTTTCTTT. Its translation: CASSLDRRTEAFF. The rearrangement links TRBV11-3 to TRBJ1-1; D ambiguous. V was pared by 0 bases and J by 5 bases, with 7 bases between. Germline V gene data show CDR1 as SGHNT and CDR2 as YENEEA. The CDR3 spans 13 residues.

The V call is TRBV5-1, the J call TRBJ2-3; TRBD2 is a possible D gene (5 bases). Germline V CDR1 and CDR2: SGHRS, YFSETQ. The CDR3 covers 15 residues. Between the trimmed V and J ends, which lost 5 bases and 0 bases, there was a span of 13 bases. CDR3 protein: CASSPPRGSTDTQYF. The CDR3 DNA reads TGCGCCAGCAGTCCACCACGGGGAAGCACAGATACGCAGTATTTT.

V usage is TRBV6-4 and J usage is TRBJ2-3, with no clear D. V was pared by 7 bases and J by 1 base, with 18 bases between. CDR1 is MRHNA and CDR2 is SNTAGT in the germline V gene. The CDR3 has 16 amino acids. The CDR3 DNA reads TGTGCCAGCAAAAATCGCTACCCCGAGGGCACAGATACGCAGTATTTT. Protein: CASKNRYPEGTDTQYF.

The sample holds a few counts of this clone. The chain recombines TRBV5-1 with TRBJ1-6; TRBD1 agrees at 9 bases. The length of the CDR3 is 15 residues. The V segment lost 0 bases and the J segment 16 bases; nucleotides outside the gene matches: 11. CDR1 is SGHRS and CDR2 is YFSETQ in the germline V gene. CDR3 nucleotide sequence: TGCGCCAGCAGCTTGGACCCACAGGGGGCATTGGGACTCCACTTT. Translated: CASSLDPQGALGLHF. The entire variable domain, with the rest obtained from reference TRBV5-1 and TRBJ1-6, is as follows: KAGVTQTPRYLIKTRGQQVTLSCSPISGHRSVSWYQQTPGQGLQFLFEYFSETQRNKGNFPGRFSGRQFSNSRSEMNVSTLELGDSALYLCASSLDPQGALGLHFGNGTRLTVT.

The chain links TRBV29-1 to TRBJ2-1; 9 bases line up with TRBD2. The germline CDR1 and CDR2 sequences are SQVTM and ANQGSEA. This CDR3 region has 13 residues. Germline trimming cut 4 bases from V and 7 bases from J; bases unmatched to any gene: 5. The CDR3 reads CSVGGGGANEQFF. CDR3 bases: TGCAGCGTTGGTGGCGGGGGGGCAAATGAGCAGTTCTTC.

The gene calls are TRBV5-1 and TRBJ1-5, with 9 positions matching TRBD1. The junction had 5 bases not matched to a gene; V was cut back by 4 bases and J by 3 bases. In germline, CDR1 is SGHRS, CDR2 YFSETQ. The length of the CDR3 is 15 residues. Written as DNA, the CDR3 is TGCGCCAGCAGCCCCGGGACAGGGTCCAATCAGCCCCAGCATTTT. Translation gives CASSPGTGSNQPQHF.

The chain carries TRBV10-3 and TRBJ1-6; the D gene is possibly TRBD1 (5 bases). V lost 3 bases and J 5 bases, leaving 11 bases between the germline ends. CDR3 length: 15 residues. CDR1 is ENHRY, CDR2 SYGVKD, per germline. Written as DNA, the CDR3 is TGTGCCATCAGTGACTCGGGACGGGATAATTCACCCCTCCACTTT. It is translated as CAISDSGRDNSPLHF.

The CDR3 region has the DNA TGTGCCAGCAGCTTTGCCCGAACGTCGCCACGACAGCCAAATTCACCCCTCCACTTT. Translation: CASSFARTSPRQPNSPLHF. The chain combines TRBV5-6 with TRBJ1-6, with a possible D match to TRBD1 (5 bases). Trimming took off 2 bases at V and 7 bases at J, with 25 bases between the two ends. This CDR3 has 19 residues. Germline V gene sequence: CDR1 SGHDT, CDR2 YYEEEE.

V is TRBV11-2 and J is TRBJ1-4; tentative D call: TRBD1 (6 bases). Trimming left V 4 bases short and J 8 bases short, with 8 bases between. The length of the CDR3 is 12 residues. Germline V lookup: CDR1 SGHAT, CDR2 FQNNGV. CDR3 nucleotides: TGTGCCAGCAGCTATAGGGGGGAAAAACTGTTTTTT. Its translation: CASSYRGEKLFF.

The J gene is TRBJ2-2, the V gene TRBV29-1; no clear D. Germline V gene data show CDR1 as SQVTM and CDR2 as ANQGSEA. This CDR3 region has 12 residues. Trimming shortened V by 4 bases and J by 2 bases, and 5 bases separated the two germline ends. The CDR3 protein is CSVAVNTGELFF. The DNA of the CDR3 is TGCAGCGTTGCAGTTAACACCGGGGAGCTGTTTTTT.

The chain couples TRBV4-1 to TRBJ1-5; D is ambiguous. This CDR3 is 16 amino acids long. V lost 1 base, J lost 0 bases, and 10 bases lay in between. Germline CDR1 is MGHRA and CDR2 is YSYEKL. CDR3 nucleotide sequence: TGCGCCAGCAGCCAAGTTCCGGGCAGTAGCAATCAGCCCCAGCATTTT. Residues: CASSQVPGSSNQPQHF.

This clone was picked up a small number of times. The chain employs TRBV19 and TRBJ1-5, with 7 nucleotides matching TRBD1. This CDR3 is built from 13 residues. Trimming at V came to 5 bases and at J to 7 bases, leaving 5 bases not matched to a gene. Looked up from germline, CDR1 is LNHDA and CDR2 is SQIVND (reference sequence). The CDR3 bases are TGTGCCAGTAGTGACAGGGTCGAGCAGCCCCAGCATTTT. Translating it yields CASSDRVEQPQHF. The whole variable domain, filled in from reference TRBV19 and TRBJ1-5, reads DGGITQSPKYLFRKEGQNVTLSCEQNLNHDAMYWYRQDPGQGLRLIYYSQIVNDFQKGDIAEGYSVSREKKESFPLTVTSAQKNPTAFYLCASSDRVEQPQHFGDGTRLSIL.

V gene TRBV19 combines with J gene TRBJ2-1; D is perhaps TRBD2 (6 bases). Germline V gives CDR1 LNHDA, CDR2 SQIVND (reference sequence). V dropped 0 bases and J dropped 2 bases, with 8 bases sitting between them. This CDR3 is 15 amino acids long. The CDR3 is CASSIDRGTYNEQFF. CDR3 DNA sequence: TGTGCCAGTAGTATAGATCGCGGGACCTACAATGAGCAGTTCTTC. Based on the CDR3 plus reference TRBV19 and TRBJ2-1, the full variable domain is DGGITQSPKYLFRKEGQNVTLSCEQNLNHDAMYWYRQDPGQGLRLIYYSQIVNDFQKGDIAEGYSVSREKKESFPLTVTSAQKNPTAFYLCASSIDRGTYNEQFFGPGTRLTVL.

The chain employs TRBV19 and TRBJ2-7; D might be TRBD1 (6 bases). Germline loops: CDR1 LNHDA, CDR2 SQIVND (reference sequence). CDR3 length: 14 amino acids. V lost 5 bases and J 3 bases, leaving 14 bases between the germline ends. This chain's CDR3 is CASSLGQSIYEQYF. DNA for the CDR3: TGTGCCAGTAGTCTCGGACAGAGTATCTACGAGCAGTACTTC.

The chain couples TRBV5-1 to TRBJ2-7; possible D gene TRBD2, 6 bases. Per germline, CDR1 SGHRS and CDR2 YFSETQ. The V end was cut by 0 bases, the J end by 2 bases, with 12 bases between. There are 15 residues in the CDR3. In nucleotides, the CDR3 is TGCGCCAGCAGCTTGGTGCCACCGGGGGCCTACGAGCAGTACTTC. Residues: CASSLVPPGAYEQYF.

This CDR3 reads CASSEFPQGVDSGANVLTF. CDR3 DNA: TGTGCCAGCAGTGAATTTCCCCAGGGGGTCGACTCTGGGGCCAACGTCCTGACTTTC. The chain has TRBV2 and TRBJ2-6; TRBD1 matches 7 bases. J lost 0 bases, V lost 2 bases, and 10 bases had no gene match. Germline V gene data show CDR1 as SNHLY and CDR2 as FYNNEI. There are 19 residues in the CDR3.

The genes are TRBV5-1 and TRBJ1-1, with 8 bases aligning to TRBD1. The CDR3 runs to 14 residues. The V gene's germline CDR1 is SGHRS and CDR2 YFSETQ. The V and J ends lost 0 bases and 10 bases, in that order; junction bases with no gene match: 8. CDR3 nucleotides: TGCGCCAGCAGCTTGGGTCAGGGGGCCGGCGGAGCTTTCTTT. This codes for CASSLGQGAGGAFF.

V and J are TRBV4-3 and TRBJ2-5; the D is unclear. There are 13 residues in the CDR3. V was pared by 3 bases and J by 5 bases, with 10 bases between. Germline V gene data show CDR1 as LGHNA and CDR2 as YSLEER. DNA of the CDR3: TGCGCCAGCAGCCACCCTGGAGCGGAGACCCAGTACTTC. Protein product: CASSHPGAETQYF.

J is TRBJ1-5 and V is TRBV7-8; TRBD1 is a possible D gene (5 bases). Germline CDR1 reads SGHVS; CDR2 reads FQNEAQ. V was trimmed by 3 bases and J by 1 base, leaving 7 bases between them. The CDR3 totals 14 residues. CDR3 in amino acids: CASSLTDSNQPQHF. Here the CDR3 DNA reads TGTGCCAGCAGCTTGACAGACAGCAATCAGCCCCAGCATTTT.